Sequencing of this TCR beta chain was carried out in a study of OX40 agonist ivuxolimab in advanced cancers. Study-wide points: CD4+ and CD8+ blood T cells expanded clonally by week 6 at 0.1 to 3.0 mg/kg.

Measured with immunoSEQ multiplex PCR; TCRdb has only the in-frame clones, and not every one. The sample shows tens of thousands of clones, more than 85% of them seen only once. This clone has a single count. Antigen: not known. Germline CDR1 reads SEHNR; CDR2 reads FQNEAQ (reference sequence). Trimming left V 6 bases short and J 6 bases short, with 12 bases between. This CDR3 region has 13 residues. This rearrangement joins TRBV7-9 to TRBJ2-1; D may be TRBD2 (6 bases). Material: CD4+ or CD8+ T cells sorted from blood, obtained in a trial of the OX40 agonist ivuxolimab. The sequence was collected from an adult with an advanced solid tumor such as melanoma, head and neck, liver or kidney cancer. CDR3 DNA sequence: TGTGCCAGCAGGGGGGGAGAGGTCAATGAGCAGTTCTTC. It is translated as CASRGGEVNEQFF. Full variable domain (remainder filled in from reference TRBV7-9 and TRBJ2-1): DTGVSQNPRHKITKRGQNVTFRCDPISEHNRLYWYRQTLGQGPEFLTYFQNEAQLEKSRLLSDRFSAERPKGSFSTLEIQRTEQGDSAMYLCASRGGEVNEQFFGPGTRLTVL.